One sample yielded the 31 T cell receptor beta chains listed below, sequenced in a study of T cells expressing NK-cell markers. TCRdb reanalyzed the 5' RACE reads and collapses them to one entry per CDR3 protein, without DNA. Its table lists a few hundred thousand distinct CDR3 sequences. Sequencing used blood T cells: a sorted CD56 or NKG2C T cell subset, CD4+ or CD8+ T cells, or bulk PBMC T cells (not recorded which). These receptor sequences come from a man between 18 and 29 years old in good health.

This sequence joins TRBV27 and TRBJ2-5; TCRdb's D call of TRBD1 is untestable without DNA. The CDR3 runs to 16 residues. CDR1 and CDR2 from the germline V gene are MNHEY and SMNVEV (reference sequence). The CDR3 here is CASSLIGGLSQETQYF.

The chain combines TRBV5-8 with TRBJ1-5. The CDR3 runs 15 residues. Germline CDR1 and CDR2: SGHTS and YDEGEE. This CDR3 reads CASSLLRVKGQPQHF.

The V gene is TRBV5-4, the J gene TRBJ2-3. This CDR3 spans 12 amino acids. In germline, CDR1 is SGHNT, CDR2 YYREEE (reference sequence). CDR3 amino acids: CASVDPMGTQYF. The full variable domain, rest sourced from reference TRBV5-4 and TRBJ2-3, is ETGVTQSPTHLIKTRGQQVTLRCSSQSGHNTVSWYQQALGQGPQFIFQYYREEENGRGNFPPRFSGLQFPNYSSELNVNALELDDSALYLCASVDPMGTQYFGPGTRLTVL.

The chain uses TRBV10-1 and TRBJ2-1; lacking DNA, the TRBD2 call made by TCRdb goes unchecked. CDR1 and CDR2 from the germline V gene are WNHNN and SYGVQD (reference sequence). CDR3 length: 15 amino acids. CDR3 loop: CASSGTSGRGNEQFF.

The rearrangement uses TRBV11-1 and TRBJ2-7; TCRdb indicates TRBD2, and absent DNA this call remains unverified. This CDR3 is built from 20 residues. From germline, CDR1 is SGHAT and CDR2 FQDESV (reference sequence). CDR3 amino acids: CASSSSTSGRVNTISYEQYF.

The chain carries TRBV5-1 and TRBJ2-2. Germline V CDR1 and CDR2: SGHRS, YFSETQ. This CDR3 is built from 14 residues. This CDR3 reads CASSLALQPGELFF.

The J gene is TRBJ2-5, the V gene TRBV11-2; TCRdb reports TRBD1, a call that lacks DNA to check it against. The CDR3 spans 17 residues. Germline-derived CDR1 and CDR2 are SGHAT and FQNNGV. The CDR3 here is CASSDLEGQRYQETQYF.

This rearrangement joins TRBV24-1 to TRBJ2-3; TCRdb gives TRBD2 as the D gene, but with no DNA this cannot be confirmed. Germline lookup yields CDR1 KGHDR and CDR2 SFDVKD. The CDR3 loop spans 15 amino acids. The CDR3 loop is CATSFSGTPGDTQYF.

This chain links TRBV5-1 with TRBJ2-7; TCRdb's D call of TRBD2 is untestable without DNA. The CDR3 sequence is 14 residues long. Germline-derived CDR1 and CDR2 are SGHRS and YFSETQ. The CDR3 loop reads CASSTGLTSYEQYF.

The chain has TRBV6-5 and TRBJ2-1; TCRdb lists TRBD2, though no DNA is available to test this call. The CDR3 totals 16 residues. In germline, CDR1 is MNHEY, CDR2 SVGAGI. Here the CDR3 reads CASRGDSGTYYNEQFF.

The CDR3 spells CASSQVVSTDTQYF. The rearrangement links TRBV4-1 to TRBJ2-3. CDR1 is MGHRA, CDR2 YSYEKL, per germline. There are 14 residues in the CDR3.

The chain links TRBV20-1 to TRBJ2-2; TCRdb's D gene call, TRBD1, goes unchecked for lack of DNA. This CDR3 contains 13 residues. CDR1 and CDR2 (germline): DFQATT, SNEGSKA (reference sequence). The CDR3 sequence: CSAPRQGAGELFF.

The genes are TRBV6-5 and TRBJ2-3; TCRdb proposes TRBD1, but this gene call is untestable without DNA. In germline, CDR1 is MNHEY, CDR2 SVGAGI. The CDR3 has 15 amino acids. The CDR3 loop is CASSPQQVGTDTQYF.

The chain employs TRBV20-1 and TRBJ2-5; the TRBD2 assignment by TCRdb is unverifiable without DNA. The CDR3 loop spans 14 amino acids. CDR1 is DFQATT and CDR2 is SNEGSKA in the germline V gene (reference sequence). The CDR3 is CSASKTRTQETQYF.

The genes are TRBV5-1 and TRBJ1-5. The CDR3 consists of 15 residues. Per the germline V gene, CDR1 is SGHRS and CDR2 is YFSETQ. The CDR3 sequence: CASSLDSIANQPQHF.

V and J are TRBV19 and TRBJ1-1; TCRdb's D call of TRBD1 is untestable without DNA. Germline lookup yields CDR1 LNHDA and CDR2 SQIVND (reference sequence). This CDR3 is built from 13 residues. The CDR3 is CASRDRTSDEAFF.

The CDR3 loop is CASSPRGNTEAFF. V is TRBV7-9 and J is TRBJ1-1; TCRdb designates TRBD1, a call that cannot be tested without DNA. This CDR3 comprises 13 residues. CDR1 and CDR2 (germline): SEHNR, FQNEAQ (reference sequence).

The chain recombines TRBV7-6 with TRBJ2-5. The CDR3 consists of 13 residues. Per germline, CDR1 SGHVS and CDR2 FNYEAQ. The CDR3 sequence is CASSLTEQETQYF. Full variable domain (outside the CDR3, taken from reference TRBV7-6 and TRBJ2-5): GAGVSQSPRYKVTKRGQDVALRCDPISGHVSLYWYRQALGQGPEFLTYFNYEAQQDKSGLPNDRFSAERPEGSISTLTIQRTEQRDSAMYRCASSLTEQETQYFGPGTRLLVL.

The V call is TRBV3-1, the J call TRBJ2-7; TCRdb's assignment of TRBD2 cannot be checked, as there is no DNA. The CDR3 contains 13 residues. Germline values: CDR1 LGHDT, CDR2 YNNKEL (reference sequence). The chain's CDR3 is CASSQRGLYEQYF.

V usage is TRBV7-6 and J usage is TRBJ1-6. This CDR3 spans 16 amino acids. The germline V gene encodes CDR1 SGHVS and CDR2 FNYEAQ. The CDR3 here is CASSLARELSNSPLHF.

V usage is TRBV7-2 and J usage is TRBJ2-7. CDR1 is SGHTA and CDR2 is FQGNSA in the germline V gene. The CDR3 spans 13 residues. The CDR3 is CASSLTVVGEQYF.

The rearrangement joins TRBV11-2 to TRBJ2-5; the D call from TCRdb, TRBD2, cannot be confirmed without DNA. Germline lookup yields CDR1 SGHAT and CDR2 FQNNGV. The CDR3 spans 17 residues. CDR3 sequence reads: CASSPQWGLAGQETQYF.

This chain joins TRBV6-2 or TRBV6-3 and TRBJ1-1; TCRdb indicates TRBD1, and absent DNA this call remains unverified. Germline loops: CDR1 MNHEY, CDR2 SVGEGT. The CDR3 totals 15 residues. Here the CDR3 reads CASKGGRVLNTEAFF.

The rearrangement uses TRBV12-3 or TRBV12-4 and TRBJ1-1; TCRdb gives TRBD1 as the D gene, but with no DNA this cannot be confirmed. The CDR3 is 14 amino acids. CDR3 amino acids: CASSSRQGGTEAFF.

The V gene is TRBV7-3, the J gene TRBJ2-1. The germline gives CDR1 SGHTA, CDR2 FQGTGA. There are 13 residues in the CDR3. The CDR3 region is CASRADSYNEQFF.

V usage is TRBV20-1 and J usage is TRBJ2-3; lacking DNA, the TRBD1 call made by TCRdb goes unchecked. The CDR3 spans 14 residues. The germline V gene encodes CDR1 DFQATT and CDR2 SNEGSKA (reference sequence). The CDR3 loop reads CSAETDIPPDTQYF.

The rearrangement uses TRBV9 and TRBJ2-1; TCRdb's D call, TRBD2, is unchecked because there is no DNA. There are 14 residues in the CDR3. Per germline, CDR1 SGDLS and CDR2 YYNGEE. The CDR3 spells CASSPSTSRTEQFF. The entire variable domain, with the rest obtained from reference TRBV9 and TRBJ2-1, is as follows: DSGVTQTPKHLITATGQRVTLRCSPRSGDLSVYWYQQSLDQGLQFLIQYYNGEERAKGNILERFSAQQFPDLHSELNLSSLELGDSALYFCASSPSTSRTEQFFGPGTRLTVL.

V usage is TRBV9 and J usage is TRBJ2-3; the TCRdb D gene call, TRBD1, has no DNA to confirm it. This CDR3 comprises 17 residues. In germline, CDR1 is SGDLS, CDR2 YYNGEE. The CDR3: CASSPPPGQGQADTQYF.

The chain carries TRBV20-1 and TRBJ2-5; no DNA is available, so the TRBD2 call from TCRdb remains unchecked. The CDR3 covers 16 residues. Per the germline V gene, CDR1 is DFQATT and CDR2 is SNEGSKA (reference sequence). The CDR3: CSAETGLAGSQETQYF.

The CDR3 reads CASGLATGTSGRYEQFF. The rearrangement uses TRBV12-5 and TRBJ2-1; the D gene TCRdb calls, TRBD2, cannot be checked with no DNA. Germline CDR1 and CDR2: LGHNT and FRNRAP. This CDR3 is 17 amino acids long.

The gene calls are TRBV6-1 and TRBJ1-5; TCRdb's assignment of TRBD1 cannot be checked, as there is no DNA. The CDR3 totals 14 residues. The germline V gene has CDR1 MNHNS and CDR2 SASEGT. CDR3 protein: CASSLDRTRLAQHF.